This T cell receptor beta chain emerged from a study of PD-1 blockade in classical Hodgkin lymphoma. The table came from immunoSEQ multiplex PCR; TCRdb's copy has only in-frame clones and leaves some out. The repertoire consists of some 84,000 clones, with around 90% occurring once and the leading ten covering roughly 2.6%. All trial patients relapsed after autologous stem cell transplantation. The source of this sequence is a human donor with classical Hodgkin lymphoma. The input for sequencing was peripheral blood mononuclear cells (PBMCs), taken before the second cycle of nivolumab.

The CDR3 loop is CASGFGAGASTEAFF. Here the CDR3 DNA reads TGTGCTAGTGGTTTTGGGGCCGGGGCGAGCACTGAAGCTTTCTTT. V is TRBV12-5 and J is TRBJ1-1; maybe TRBD1 (5 bases). Trimming removed 3 bases from V and 4 bases from J, with 15 bases in between. CDR3 length: 15 residues. Germline V gives CDR1 LGHNT, CDR2 FRNRAP.